These 7 T cell receptor beta chains were all obtained from the same sample, sequenced in a study of blood T cells in healthy people across ages. The authors ran a second PCR of roughly 6 to 12 cycles using a sample-barcoded 5' primer and a J-beta primer mix. TCRdb passed the 5' RACE reads through MiXCR, listing each CDR3 protein once. Here the sample spans around 1,900,000 distinct CDR3 sequences, about two fifths being singletons. Sequenced sample: blood. The source is a human donor in good health.

This clonotype turned up a few times. V and J are TRBV7-2 and TRBJ2-1; the match to TRBD2 covers 14 bases. The ends lost 3 bases at V and 9 bases at J; junction bases unmatched: 7. This CDR3 spans 16 amino acids. Germline V gene lookup returns CDR1 SGHTA and CDR2 FQGNSA. The DNA of the CDR3 is TGTGCCAGCAGCTTTGTCGCGACTAGCGGGGGGGGTGAGCAGTTCTTC. It encodes CASSFVATSGGGEQFF. Together with reference TRBV7-2 and TRBJ2-1, the CDR3 gives the full variable domain: GAGVSQSPSNKVTEKGKDVELRCDPISGHTALYWYRQSLGQGLEFLIYFQGNSAPDKSGLPSDRFSAERTGGSVSTLTIQRTQQEDSAVYLCASSFVATSGGGEQFFGPGTRLTVL.

This clonotype was seen only a few times. The genes are TRBV6-6 and TRBJ2-1; possibly TRBD2 for D (6 bases). Looked up from germline, CDR1 is MNHNY and CDR2 is SVGAGI (reference sequence). The ends were cut back, 5 bases at V and 2 bases at J, with 19 bases in the middle. CDR3 length: 17 amino acids. CDR3 in amino acids: CASSPEGTPQTYNEQFF. The CDR3 region has the DNA TGTGCCAGCAGTCCCGAAGGGACTCCGCAGACCTACAATGAGCAGTTCTTC.

The J gene is TRBJ1-5, the V gene TRBV7-2; perhaps TRBD1 as D (6 bases). This CDR3 spans 19 amino acids. V was clipped by 5 bases and J by 2 bases, with 25 bases between them. CDR1 and CDR2 from the germline V gene are SGHTA and FQGNSA. The CDR3 sequence: CASSGPGTSTRPGNQPQHF. CDR3 DNA: TGTGCCAGCAGCGGACCCGGGACATCCACCAGGCCAGGCAATCAGCCCCAGCATTTT.

This clonotype was found a few times. The rearrangement joins TRBV5-5 to TRBJ1-4, with D perhaps matching TRBD1 (6 bases). The CDR3 is 16 residues long. Germline values: CDR1 SGHKS, CDR2 YYEKEE (reference sequence). V shed 4 bases and J shed 7 bases, with 20 bases lying between them. In DNA, the CDR3 is TGTGCCAGCAGCATCTCTTGGGGGGGGCCGGGTGAAAAACTGTTTTTT. Translated: CASSISWGGPGEKLFF.

Concerning this clonotype: This may stem from a read error, because a much larger clone lies one nucleotide away. The chain combines TRBV20-1 with TRBJ2-1, with TRBD2 as a possible D gene (6 bases). Germline V gene sequence: CDR1 DFQATT, CDR2 SNEGSKA (reference sequence). The CDR3 sequence is 15 residues long. The CDR3 sequence is CSAGRPGESYNEQFF. CDR3 bases: TGCAGCGCCGGCAGGCCGGGGGAATCTTACAATGAGCAGTTCTTC.

This clonotype was detected only a few times. V usage is TRBV7-9 and J usage is TRBJ2-7, with a possible D match to TRBD1 (6 bases). The V end was cut by 5 bases, the J end by 3 bases, with 14 bases between. The CDR3 spans 14 residues. Germline CDR1 reads SEHNR; CDR2 reads FQNEAQ (reference sequence). In DNA form, the CDR3 reads TGTGCCAGCAGCAGAGGGACATCCCTCTACGAGCAGTACTTC. Its translation is CASSRGTSLYEQYF.

The CDR3 here is CASTRPGFYGYTF. The CDR3 DNA reads as TGTGCCAGCACCCGACCGGGGTTCTATGGCTACACCTTC. The chain uses TRBV7-2 and TRBJ1-2; D is uncertain. Germline CDR1 reads SGHTA; CDR2 reads FQGNSA. Trimming pared 7 bases from V and 4 bases from J, leaving 13 bases between. The CDR3 covers 13 residues.